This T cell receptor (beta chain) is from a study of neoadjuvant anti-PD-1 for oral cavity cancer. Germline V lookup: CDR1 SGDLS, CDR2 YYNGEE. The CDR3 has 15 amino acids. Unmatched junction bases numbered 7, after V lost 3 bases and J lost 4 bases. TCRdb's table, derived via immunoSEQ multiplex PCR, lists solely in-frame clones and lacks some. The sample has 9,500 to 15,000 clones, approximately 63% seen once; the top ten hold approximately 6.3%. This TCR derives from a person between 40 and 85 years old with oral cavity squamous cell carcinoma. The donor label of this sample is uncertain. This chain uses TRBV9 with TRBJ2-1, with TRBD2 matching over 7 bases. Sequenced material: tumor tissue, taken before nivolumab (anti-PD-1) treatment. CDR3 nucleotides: TGTGCCAGCAGCGGCGGGCGGGGGACTTACAATGAGCAGTTCTTC. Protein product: CASSGGRGTYNEQFF. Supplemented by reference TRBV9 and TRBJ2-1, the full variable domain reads DSGVTQTPKHLITATGQRVTLRCSPRSGDLSVYWYQQSLDQGLQFLIQYYNGEERAKGNILERFSAQQFPDLHSELNLSSLELGDSALYFCASSGGRGTYNEQFFGPGTRLTVL.